This T cell receptor (beta chain) originates from a study of vaccination effects on CD4 cells after COVID-19. Background on the study: It was two doses of either the BNT162b2 or mRNA-1273 vaccine that participants received.

Under the ViraFEST assay, PBMC were stimulated with viral peptide pools so that antigen-specific CD4+ T cells expanded. Sequencing was performed afterwards. Cells that had been cultured for approximately eleven days were the source of isolated CD4+ T cells. Nucleocapsid antibodies stayed negative before and after vaccination, showing no earlier SARS-CoV-2 infection. The CDR3 sequence is 15 residues long. Germline V CDR1 and CDR2: SGHRS, YFSETQ. Trimming took 4 bases from V and 5 from J; bases not matched to a gene: 7. Worth noting for this clone: No antigen is known for it.

The protocol was immunoSEQ multiplex PCR, while the TCRdb copy is restricted to in-frame clones and leaves out a portion. The table lists about 79,000 clones, around 76% of them singletons. The sequencing here drew on CD4+ T cells from PBMCs cultured with HCoV-229E spike peptides, taken before COVID-19 vaccination. The chain carries TRBV5-1 and TRBJ2-5, with 11 bases matching TRBD2. This TCR derives from a human donor who received a COVID-19 vaccine. The CDR3 bases are TGCGCCAGCAGCCAACTAGCGGGGGCCTGGGAGACCCAGTACTTC. Residues: CASSQLAGAWETQYF.